This TCR beta chain stems from a study of beta chain features in type 1 diabetes. This CDR3 contains 16 residues. CDR1 is SGHTA, CDR2 FQGTGA, per germline. With 1 base removed from V and 7 bases from J, the gap between germline ends came to 17 bases. Study-wide results and caveats: A greater similarity of naive, central memory and Treg TCRB repertoires was seen among patients than among healthy donors. People with Type 1 diabetes carried modestly yet significantly shorter TCRB CDR3s in all four CD4+ subsets. Because the template was cDNA, high-expressing cells might be over-represented.

Of the isolated RNA, all was reverse transcribed, and so the sequenced material was expressed TCRB transcripts. The table came from immunoSEQ multiplex PCR; TCRdb's copy has only in-frame clones and leaves some out. The sample has 350,000 to 450,000 clones, roughly 13% seen once. This clone was detected a few times. As yet, its antigen is unknown. Stem cell-like memory, regulatory, central memory and naive CD4+ cells were sorted via CD45RO/CCR7/CD25/CD127/CD95/CD27. The sequencing input was naive CD4+ T cells from blood. This sequence originates from a woman younger than 35 with type 1 diabetes. The chain recombines TRBV7-3 with TRBJ2-1; D may be TRBD1 (6 bases). The CDR3 reads CASSLKGHLDLNEQFF. The CDR3 DNA sequence: TGTGCCAGCAGCTTAAAGGGACACCTCGACCTAAATGAGCAGTTCTTC. Full variable domain (remainder filled in from reference TRBV7-3 and TRBJ2-1): GAGVSQTPSNKVTEKGKYVELRCDPISGHTALYWYRQSLGQGPEFLIYFQGTGAADDSGLPNDRFFAVRPEGSVSTLKIQRTERGDSAVYLCASSLKGHLDLNEQFFGPGTRLTVL.